This is a list of T cell receptor beta chains from one sample in a study of Ad26.COV2.S vaccination and SARS-CoV-2 variants. Measured with immunoSEQ multiplex PCR; TCRdb has only the in-frame clones, and not every one. This sample has roughly 100,000 clones; about three quarters occur once, and the top ten carry roughly a sixth. Sequences were derived from peripheral blood, sampled after recovery from COVID-19. All receptors derive from a human donor who had recovered from COVID-19. Both conserved end residues are part of each CDR3. A D gene is named only where the DNA matches it firmly. Clone size, where shown, is once, few, many, or a class for clones that have expanded.

d_gene	v_gene	abundance	j_gene	CDR3aa	CDR3nt
NA	TRBV4-1	NA	TRBJ2-5	CASSLAGAGETQYF	TGCGCCAGCAGCTTAGCAGGGGCGGGGGAGACCCAGTACTTC
NA	TRBV18	NA	TRBJ1-1	CASSTTGGTEAFF	TGTGCCAGCTCAACGACAGGTGGCACTGAAGCTTTCTTT
NA	TRBV7-2	NA	TRBJ2-2	CASSLADAGELFF	TGTGCCAGCAGCTTAGCGGACGCCGGGGAGCTGTTTTTT
NA	TRBV5-1	NA	TRBJ2-1	CASSLDGASSYNEQFF	TGCGCCAGCAGCTTGGATGGGGCGAGCTCCTACAATGAGCAGTTCTTC
TRBD2	TRBV12-5	NA	TRBJ2-3	CASGHGTSDTDTQYF	TGTGCTAGTGGTCACGGGACTAGCGATACAGATACGCAGTATTTT
NA	TRBV5-4	NA	TRBJ2-5	CASSPQGGETQYF	TGTGCCAGCAGCCCGCAGGGGGGGGAGACCCAGTACTTC
NA	TRBV10-1	NA	TRBJ2-5	CASSDGKQETQYF	TGCGCCAGCAGTGACGGGAAACAAGAGACCCAGTACTTC
NA	TRBV6-4	once	TRBJ1-5	CASPRTGTGQPQHF	TGTGCCAGCCCTCGCACAGGTACGGGACAGCCCCAGCATTTT
NA	TRBV5-1	NA	TRBJ2-1	CASSLMASVREQFF	TGCGCCAGCAGCTTGATGGCTAGCGTACGTGAGCAGTTCTTC
NA	TRBV29-1	NA	TRBJ2-3	CTTKGGWTDTQYF	TGCACCACAAAGGGGGGGTGGACAGATACGCAGTATTTT
NA	TRBV12-5	NA	TRBJ2-5	CASGTQRHLQETQYF	TGTGCTAGTGGTACCCAGCGTCACCTCCAAGAGACCCAGTACTTC
NA	TRBV19	NA	TRBJ1-1	CASIEAGLTEAFF	TGTGCCAGTATTGAAGCAGGGCTGACTGAAGCTTTCTTT